This T cell receptor (beta chain) was captured in a study of cytomegalovirus exposure and HLA in healthy donors (dated by TCRdb to 2017 to 2019). For the study in its entirety: In an earlier analysis of 550 to 750 of the donors, roughly 300 Gb of sequence data and approximately 100 million unique TCR beta sequences from about 190 million T cells were reported. Among 300 to 500 genotyped donors of the cohort, an average of around 250,000 unique TCR beta nucleotide sequences was sequenced per donor, of which about 18% were non-productive. Every discovery cohort repertoire had been produced on one sequencing platform. A later genetic analysis took genome-wide SNP genotypes for about 55% of the 666 donors and used that subset as a discovery cohort. In the later analysis, no new phenotypic data were used to find candidate immune exposures; instead, reliance was placed on TCR beta sequences and their occurrence across donors. Approximately 300 gigabases of sequencing data and around 88 million unique TCR sequences made up an early release that covered roughly 670 HLA-typed donors. Donor age, sex, ethnicity and CMV serostatus were compiled alongside the repertoire data. The study profiled the T cell repertoires of approximately 700 subjects by immunosequencing and related them to cytomegalovirus serostatus. The aim of the study was to test whether cataloging public T cell receptors could identify signatures of past pathogen exposure. In an earlier analysis of a few hundred of the donors, high-throughput TCR beta sequencing was used to judge whether each TCR beta V gene segment behaved as functional or pseudogenic. Roughly five DR-DQ haplotypes were handled as single units for association and clustering, since linkage in the cohort was strong. A later analysis re-analyzed previously published TCR beta repertoires from roughly 690 donors and added high-resolution HLA genotyping to study TCR occurrence patterns. Typing coverage differed by locus: A, B, C, DRB1 and DQB1 were typed in roughly 620-630 donors, DQA1 in 522, DPA1 in around 600, and DPB1 in around 440. Along with the roughly 670-subject first cohort, a separate validation cohort of roughly 110 different subjects was used. The genetic ancestry cluster associated with self-reported Caucasian donors included over 65% of the approximately 410 genotyped donors. To predict cytomegalovirus infection status, the study combined high-throughput TCR immunosequencing, statistical association of individual TCRs with disease status, and machine learning. HLA typing included class I and class II loci at four-digit resolution.

Concerning this clone: What antigen it recognizes has not been identified.

The library relied on the immunoSEQ multiplex PCR assay. For the multiplex PCR, a mixture combining 60 forward primers for TCR Vbeta segments and 13 reverse primers for TCR Jbeta segments was used. A multiplex PCR assay on genomic DNA amplified the CDR3 region of rearranged TCR beta genes. The Illumina HiSeq System was used to sequence the amplified TCR beta libraries as 87-base-pair reads. Per the source publication's procedure: Across the 600 to 700 repertoires, a later analysis counted 78 million or so unique TCR beta chains, 9.5 million to 12 million of which were shared by at least two donors. Raw reads were error-corrected and collapsed into unique sequences with a nearest-neighbor algorithm that merged closely related sequences to remove PCR and sequencing errors. To assign V, D and J gene segments, CDR3 sequences were aligned to IMGT reference sequences. For a sequence to be retained, a match of at least six nucleotides was required to both a V gene segment and a J gene segment. Rearrangements were called productive when the CDR3 lacked stop codons and stayed in frame with V and J; all others were non-productive. Following IMGT convention, CDR3 was defined as the stretch from the second conserved V-encoded cysteine to the conserved J-encoded phenylalanine. The earlier analysis of some 550 of the donors excluded any sequence lacking an unambiguous match to a single V gene segment. An earlier analysis of 550 to 650 of the donors classified V segments as functional when productive rearrangements were above 56.7% and as segregating when the standard deviation between donors was above 5%. A statistical classification framework was built for diagnosing cytomegalovirus status from the catalog of TCR beta chain sequences. V and J gene assignment, in a later analysis, came from comparing TCR nucleotide sequences with IMGT/GENE-DB human TR gene sequences. Using the TCRdist pipeline, a later analysis assigned CDR3 sequences along with most-parsimonious VDJ recombination scenarios. In a later analysis, every TCR beta chain was defined by the combination of its CDR3 amino acid sequence and its V-gene family, and reads without a unique V-gene family were dropped. In a later analysis, 550 to 650 highly shared, low-generation-probability nucleotide sequences were removed to address suspected cross-contamination and a sequencing artifact. For each public chain, a later analysis derived a clonal expansion index from normalized ranks of inferred template counts within each repertoire. In a later analysis, generation probabilities were computed using a VDJ recombination model fitted to out-of-frame rearrangements, and the results were checked against IGoR. In a later analysis, hypergeometric tests were used to score TCR-TCR, TCR-HLA and TCR-CMV co-occurrence, with a repertoire-size bias correction applied to TCR pairs. False discovery rates were estimated in a later analysis by permuting HLA or CMV assignments 20 times. In a later analysis, co-occurring TCRs were grouped using DBSCAN, with TCRdist sequence similarity added in when clustering inside HLA-allele-positive subsets. Co-occurrence clustering excluded repertoires with fewer than 30,000 or more than 120,000 public chains, plus five with anomalous nucleotide sharing. Held by TCRdb, this immuneACCESS table contains in-frame sequences only and omits some clones. Under half of the omission traces to an unresolved V gene where checked; the cause of the rest is unknown. The V and J calls and clone size were taken over from that table, and D and trimming were inferred from the DNA. The sample has tens of thousands of clones on record. The top ten clonotypes cover approximately 15% of the sample.

CDR1 and CDR2 were assigned from the germline V gene (reference sequence) as LNHDA and SQIVND. V is trimmed back by 6 bases and J by 0 bases, and the junction contains 8 bases that no gene match accounts for. CDR3 length: 16 amino acids, cysteine to phenylalanine. Only the CDR3 DNA stays, 48 bases, in frame from base 1. Paper-wide results and their limitations: The study listed 150 to 200 TCR beta chains as associated with cytomegalovirus. The classifier was reported to diagnose cytomegalovirus status with high specificity and sensitivity in both the original and validation cohorts. Because the 87-base-pair reads could not distinguish some IMGT-functional V segments, including TRBV6-2 and TRBV6-3, those segments were excluded. Linkage disequilibrium might explain the correlated functional status among segregating V segments, but an unknown experimental factor could not be excluded. A further reported finding was that TCR beta sequences accurately predicted the HLA-A and HLA-B alleles for most subjects in the first cohort. While some public TCRs were present in many individuals, most TCR sequences turned up only very rarely across donors. An earlier analysis of 587 of the donors showed that most TCR beta V segments appeared in productive rearrangements either about 90% or about 30% of the time, which broadly matched IMGT annotations. The only immune exposure information available for the cohort was CMV serostatus. Because some donors lacked HLA typing at each locus, the association tests relied only on the typed subset. V-gene and J-gene trimming of TCR beta chains was associated with a missense DCLRE1C variant in a later genetic analysis, and the association was replicated in an independent cohort. Only TCR beta chains were sequenced in this cohort, and the absence of alpha or paired-chain data limited detectable features. In a later genetic analysis, fewer N-insertions in productive TCRs were reported among donors in an Asian-associated ancestry cluster than the approximately 710-donor mean. In a later analysis, HLA-associated TCR beta chains were found to be more clonally expanded and to have lower generation probabilities than equally common non-associated chains. In a later analysis, the rate of TCR association differed among HLA loci, with DRB1 alleles having the most associated TCRs and HLA-C alleles having the fewest. According to a later analysis, most CMV-associated TCR beta chains appeared to be HLA-restricted, and the HLA associations seemed to be driven largely by CMV exposure. In vitro tests confirmed that a few of the cytomegalovirus-associated TCR beta chains recognize cytomegalovirus antigens. Roughly uniform sequencing depth across donors was assumed in presence/absence analyses, although this assumption may not hold. According to a later analysis, parvovirus B19, influenza, CMV and Epstein-Barr virus appeared linked to several top co-occurrence clusters. Strong co-occurrence of HLA alleles, especially DR and DQ, made assigning TCR associations to individual alleles difficult. The authors suggested that the approach could potentially be generalized to other disease states and immunological phenotypes. Some 15 rarely observed V segments, including chromosome 9 orphons, were excluded from the earlier analysis of several hundred of the donors because counts were too low. A cluster of highly shared sequence variants was judged likely to be a technical artifact of the sequencing pipeline. Specific HLA alleles were associated with 16,951 TCR beta sequences at a false discovery rate of 0.05 in a later analysis.

The cohort comprised 666 healthy bone marrow donors. Cohort members were all nominally healthy when sampled, although unrecorded immune exposures were likely present. The donor was CMV seropositive and was included in the group of around 300 seropositive cohort members. A peripheral blood sample was provided by each donor, and peripheral blood mononuclear cells were used for TCR beta sequencing. The Qiagen DNeasy Blood Extraction Kit was used to extract genomic DNA from the blood cell samples. The clonotype comes from a middle-aged man in good health and CMV-seropositive. The rearrangement combines TRBV19 with TRBJ2-1, with 7 bases in between that match TRBD1. Sequenced: PBMCs. Here is the DNA: TGTGCCAGTAGGGAGATGAGGGGGCGCTCCTACAATGAGCAGTTCTTC. Its product reads: CASREMRGRSYNEQFF. When the CDR3 is completed using the reference TRBV19 and TRBJ2-1 genes on either side, the full variable domain is DGGITQSPKYLFRKEGQNVTLSCEQNLNHDAMYWYRQDPGQGLRLIYYSQIVNDFQKGDIAEGYSVSREKKESFPLTVTSAQKNPTAFYLCASREMRGRSYNEQFFGPGTRLTVL.